These T cell receptor beta chains were read from a single sample in a study of T-cell reconstitution after alpha-beta-depleted transplantation in children. TCRdb re-called the PCR reads with MiXCR, one entry per CDR3 protein. This sample has some 500,000 distinct CDR3 sequences; approximately 20% occur once, and the top ten carry roughly 3.3%. The material was PBMCs from the stem cell graft donor, obtained from the stem cell graft. The receptors derive from a human donor who donated a stem cell graft to a child with acute lymphoblastic leukemia. Both conserved end residues are part of each CDR3. A D gene is named only where the DNA matches it firmly. A row's size may be missing; if present it is once, few, many or a size class.

CDR3aa,CDR3nt,abundance,j_gene,v_gene,d_gene
CASSYSGQRETQYF,TGTGCCAGCAGTTACTCTGGCCAACGGGAGACCCAGTACTTC,few,TRBJ2-5,TRBV6-5,-
CAWRRDDTEAFF,TGTGCCTGGAGACGGGATGACACTGAAGCTTTCTTT,-,TRBJ1-1,TRBV30,-
CASRDGGLRYTF,TGTGCCAGCAGAGATGGGGGGCTTCGCTACACCTTC,-,TRBJ1-2,TRBV6-1,-
CASSLMATEAFF,TGTGCCAGCAGCTTGATGGCCACTGAAGCTTTCTTT,few,TRBJ1-1,TRBV5-6,-
CASSLAGSLGNEQFF,TGCGCCAGCAGCTTGGCGGGCTCCTTGGGGAATGAGCAGTTCTTC,-,TRBJ2-1,TRBV5-1,-
CASSQDGAGRGNEQFF,TGTGCCAGCAGCCAAGACGGAGCGGGGAGGGGCAATGAGCAGTTCTTC,-,TRBJ2-1,TRBV3-1,TRBD2
CASSKEGGGYGYTF,TGTGCCAGCAGCAAAGAGGGGGGAGGGTATGGCTACACCTTC,few,TRBJ1-2,TRBV21-1,-
CASSLYDRAGSNSPLHF,TGTGCCAGCAGTTTATATGACAGGGCGGGCTCTAATTCACCCCTCCACTTT,few,TRBJ1-6,TRBV27,TRBD1
CASATAGTDTQYF,TGTGCCAGCGCGACTGCCGGCACAGATACGCAGTATTTT,-,TRBJ2-3,TRBV27,-
CASREKRQDPEAFF,TGCGCCAGCAGGGAGAAACGACAGGACCCTGAAGCTTTCTTT,few,TRBJ1-1,TRBV5-1,-
CASSYSTGGKTEAFF,TGTGCCAGCAGTTACTCTACGGGGGGTAAGACTGAAGCTTTCTTT,-,TRBJ1-1,TRBV6-5,-
CATSTMYRQPQHF,TGTGCCACCAGCACCATGTACCGGCAGCCCCAGCATTTT,-,TRBJ1-5,TRBV15,-
CASSQVTGEQFF,TGTGCCAGCAGCCAAGTAACAGGTGAGCAGTTCTTC,many,TRBJ2-1,TRBV3-1,-
CASSSGPNGHQETQYF,TGTGCCAGCAGCTCGGGCCCCAACGGCCATCAAGAGACCCAGTACTTC,-,TRBJ2-5,TRBV7-9,-
CSARGLQGGHTEAFF,TGCAGTGCTAGAGGTCTACAGGGTGGACACACTGAAGCTTTCTTT,many,TRBJ1-1,TRBV20-1,-
CASSQPGLAGGGAYNEQFF,TGTGCCAGCAGCCAACCGGGACTAGCGGGAGGTGGGGCCTACAATGAGCAGTTCTTC,-,TRBJ2-1,TRBV4-2,TRBD2
CASSPWGASNAGELFF,TGTGCCAGCAGCCCTTGGGGGGCCTCGAACGCCGGGGAGCTGTTTTTT,few,TRBJ2-2,TRBV9,-
CASSTYRANIKEQFF,TGTGCCAGCAGCACGTACCGGGCGAACATTAAGGAGCAGTTCTTC,few,TRBJ2-1,TRBV21-1,-
CAISESMGYQPQHF,TGTGCCATCAGTGAGTCGATGGGGTATCAGCCCCAGCATTTT,-,TRBJ1-5,TRBV10-3,-
CASSQIPGGVRGSTDTQYF,TGTGCCAGCAGCCAAATTCCGGGCGGAGTGCGGGGTAGCACAGATACGCAGTATTTT,-,TRBJ2-3,TRBV3-1,-
CATSRDVRVGANVLTF,TGTGCCACCAGCAGAGATGTTAGGGTAGGGGCCAACGTCCTGACTTTC,few,TRBJ2-6,TRBV15,-
CASSRRERASTDTQYF,TGTGCCAGCTCAAGGAGGGAGAGGGCAAGCACAGATACGCAGTATTTT,-,TRBJ2-3,TRBV18,-
CASSPGLAGVTYNEQFF,TGTGCCAGCAGTCCTGGACTAGCGGGAGTTACCTACAATGAGCAGTTCTTC,few,TRBJ2-1,TRBV27,TRBD2
CSASKGGTDTQYF,TGCAGTGCCTCCAAGGGTGGCACAGATACGCAGTATTTT,few,TRBJ2-3,TRBV20-1,-
CASSTLGVQGLDREKLFF,TGTGCCAGCAGTACTCTCGGAGTACAGGGGCTTGATCGTGAAAAACTGTTTTTT,few,TRBJ1-4,TRBV6-5,TRBD1
CASSWAAFDSPLHF,TGTGCCAGCAGTTGGGCCGCCTTTGATTCACCCCTCCACTTT,-,TRBJ1-6,TRBV25-1,-
CASSVEGGELFF,TGTGCCAGCAGCGTAGAAGGGGGGGAGCTGTTTTTT,few,TRBJ2-2,TRBV9,-
CSARDRTSGRTYEQYF,TGCAGTGCTAGAGATCGTACTAGCGGGAGAACCTACGAGCAGTACTTC,few,TRBJ2-7,TRBV20-1,TRBD2
CASSPLMGTSGYNEQFF,TGTGCCAGCAGTCCCTTAATGGGGACTAGCGGCTACAATGAGCAGTTCTTC,-,TRBJ2-1,TRBV12-3/TRBV12-4,TRBD2
CASSSGQSATNEKLFF,TGTGCCAGCAGCTCGGGACAGAGTGCAACTAATGAAAAACTGTTTTTT,-,TRBJ1-4,TRBV7-9,TRBD1
CASSPRERAGGLMGETQYF,TGTGCCAGCTCACCACGAGAGAGAGCGGGAGGCCTGATGGGAGAGACCCAGTACTTC,-,TRBJ2-5,TRBV18,TRBD2
CASRGGTANTEAFF,TGCGCCAGCCGCGGCGGAACGGCGAACACTGAAGCTTTCTTT,few,TRBJ1-1,TRBV5-1,-
CASSRELNTEAFF,TGTGCCAGCTCAAGAGAACTGAACACTGAAGCTTTCTTT,few,TRBJ1-1,TRBV18,-
CSVDSSGYEQYF,TGCAGCGTTGATTCTTCCGGGTACGAGCAGTACTTC,few,TRBJ2-7,TRBV29-1,-